Listed here are 7 T cell receptor beta chains from one sample, sequenced in a study of T cells in Graves' hyperthyroidism and ophthalmopathy. The investigators amplified TCR beta CDR3 regions from RNA transcripts. The primer set for the first-round RT-PCR of the TCR CDR3 was HTBI. TCRdb redid the calling of the multiplex PCR reads with MiXCR, one entry per CDR3 protein. The table includes fewer than 350,000 distinct CDR3 sequences, approximately 15% detected once. Source material: blood. These receptors were taken from a woman in her thirties or forties with Graves' hyperthyroidism.

This clonotype was picked up many times. The chain has TRBV3-1 and TRBJ1-6; 7 nucleotides align to TRBD1. There are 15 residues in the CDR3. The V segment lost 1 base and the J segment 7 bases; nucleotides outside the gene matches: 4. CDR1 and CDR2 (germline): LGHDT, YNNKEL (reference sequence). CDR3 sequence reads: CASSQAGGPNSPLHF. CDR3 bases: TGTGCCAGCAGCCAAGCAGGGGGTCCGAATTCACCCCTCCACTTT.

This clonotype was seen repeatedly, ten times or more. The chain carries TRBV12-3 or TRBV12-4 and TRBJ2-3; 8 nucleotides align to TRBD2. The length of the CDR3 is 19 residues. V gave up 6 bases and J gave up 1 base; unmatched junction bases: 18. CDR3 protein: CASRPELGAGAFGTDTQYF. The CDR3 nucleotides read TGTGCCAGCAGACCCGAATTGGGAGCGGGAGCTTTCGGCACAGATACGCAGTATTTT.

This clonotype appeared many times. The chain carries TRBV5-1 and TRBJ1-2; D not resolved. CDR3 length: 14 amino acids. With 1 base removed from V and 2 bases from J, the gap between germline ends came to 9 bases. CDR1 is SGHRS and CDR2 is YFSETQ in the germline V gene. This CDR3 reads CASSLTPGNYGYTF. CDR3 nucleotide sequence: TGCGCCAGCAGCTTGACCCCGGGGAACTATGGCTACACCTTC.

Note on this clonotype: Possible read error: a much larger clone is one base away. The chain combines TRBV19 with TRBJ1-5; TRBD1 matches at 10 bases. V lost 6 bases to trimming and J lost 6 bases; unmatched junction nucleotides: 2. CDR3 length: 13 residues. Per the germline V gene, CDR1 is LNHDA and CDR2 is SQIVND (reference sequence). CDR3 sequence: CASRWTGGQPQHF. The CDR3 nucleotides read TGTGCCAGTAGATGGACAGGGGGTCAGCCCCAGCATTTT.

Only a few counts were recorded for this clonotype. The CDR3 DNA reads TGTGCCAGCAGCCAAGTCGCCGTTCTGGCGGGGAGGGAGACCCAGTACTTC. Protein sequence: CASSQVAVLAGRETQYF. The V gene is TRBV3-1, the J gene TRBJ2-5; perhaps TRBD2 as D (6 bases). Germline lookup yields CDR1 LGHDT and CDR2 YNNKEL (reference sequence). This CDR3 is built from 17 residues. V lost 1 base, J lost 5 bases, and 20 bases lay in between.

This clonotype was detected many times. V usage is TRBV27 and J usage is TRBJ2-1; 10 positions match TRBD2. Germline CDR1 is MNHEY and CDR2 is SMNVEV (reference sequence). This CDR3 is 18 amino acids long. The V and J ends lost 2 bases and 9 bases, in that order; junction bases with no gene match: 16. Here the CDR3 reads CASSLLLAGVGRLGEQFF. CDR3 DNA sequence: TGTGCCAGCAGTTTACTCCTAGCGGGAGTAGGGCGGCTTGGTGAGCAGTTCTTC.

This clonotype was observed many times. The V gene is TRBV15, the J gene TRBJ1-4, with D possibly being TRBD1 (5 bases). The germline V gene encodes CDR1 LNHNV and CDR2 YYDKDF (reference sequence). CDR3 length: 16 residues. V gave up 0 bases and J gave up 2 bases, with 10 bases separating them. The CDR3 reads CATSRDGTITNEKLFF. Here the CDR3 DNA reads TGTGCCACCAGCAGAGATGGGACCATCACTAATGAAAAACTGTTTTTT.